This passage covers 13 T cell receptor beta chains from one sample sequenced in a study of OX40 agonist ivuxolimab in advanced cancers. Clones were read by immunoSEQ multiplex PCR, and TCRdb kept only the in-frame ones, dropping some. The top ten clones hold 4.4% of a sample with 8,000 or so clones, 90% of them seen once. Source: CD4+ or CD8+ T cells sorted from blood, taken in a trial of the OX40 agonist ivuxolimab. Every receptor here comes from an adult with an advanced solid tumor such as melanoma, head and neck, liver or kidney cancer.

The chain recombines TRBV11-3 with TRBJ1-1; D is unresolved. This CDR3 spans 12 amino acids. Germline CDR1 is SGHNT and CDR2 is YENEEA. V lost 0 bases, J lost 1 base, and 0 bases lay in between. The CDR3 reads CASSLENTEAFF. The CDR3 nucleotides read TGTGCCAGCAGCTTAGAGAACACTGAAGCTTTCTTT.

CDR3 loop: CASFGQGGGKQYF. The CDR3 nucleotides are TGTGCCAGCTTCGGGCAGGGGGGAGGAAAGCAGTACTTC. This sequence joins TRBV6-1 and TRBJ2-7; perhaps TRBD1 as D (7 bases). The germline gives CDR1 MNHNS, CDR2 SASEGT. The CDR3 consists of 13 residues. Trimming took off 8 bases at V and 8 bases at J, with 19 bases between the two ends.

The genes are TRBV5-1 and TRBJ2-1; D may correspond to TRBD1 or TRBD2 (5 bases each). Trimming pared 0 bases from V and 8 bases from J, leaving 12 bases between. The CDR3 length is 14 residues. CDR1 and CDR2 from the germline V gene are SGHRS and YFSETQ. The CDR3, as DNA: TGCGCCAGCAGCTTGGTGCCAGGGACCGATGAGCAGTTCTTC. Protein product: CASSLVPGTDEQFF.

The chain joins TRBV5-1 to TRBJ2-1; the match to TRBD2 covers 15 bases. Germline lookup yields CDR1 SGHRS and CDR2 YFSETQ. This CDR3 is built from 20 residues. After removal of 2 bases from V and 0 bases from J, the junction contained 9 bases not matched to a gene. CDR3 DNA sequence: TGCGCCAGCAGCTTCCCCACCGGGACTAGCGGGAGGAGCTCCTACAATGAGCAGTTCTTC. It specifies CASSFPTGTSGRSSYNEQFF.

This chain joins TRBV7-2 and TRBJ2-1; TRBD2 aligns across 7 bases. The J segment lost 9 bases and the V segment lost 0 bases, leaving 2 bases of the junction unmatched. CDR1 is SGHTA and CDR2 is FQGNSA in the germline V gene. There are 13 residues in the CDR3. The CDR3 is CASSLAAGVEQFF. Written as DNA, the CDR3 is TGTGCCAGCAGCTTAGCGGCGGGAGTTGAGCAGTTCTTC.

The chain uses TRBV2 and TRBJ1-3; 8 bases fit TRBD1. The V gene end was trimmed by 6 bases and the J gene end by 0 bases; junction bases not matched to a gene: 7. Germline assignment: CDR1 SNHLY and CDR2 FYNNEI. The CDR3 runs to 16 residues. Here the CDR3 DNA reads TGTGCCAGCAGCCAACAGGGGGTGCTCTCTGGAAACACCATATATTTT. Protein sequence: CASSQQGVLSGNTIYF. Variable domain in full (rest from reference TRBV2 and TRBJ1-3): EPEVTQTPSHQVTQMGQEVILRCVPISNHLYFYWYRQILGQKVEFLVSFYNNEISEKSEIFDDQFSVERPDGSNFTLKIRSTKLEDSAMYFCASSQQGVLSGNTIYFGEGSWLTVV.

This chain joins TRBV2 and TRBJ1-5; a possible D gene is TRBD1 (6 bases). Deletions cut 2 bases from V and 3 bases from J, with 11 bases between. This CDR3 has 15 residues. Germline CDR1 reads SNHLY; CDR2 reads FYNNEI. CDR3 region: CASSELGGANQPQHF. CDR3 nucleotide sequence: TGTGCCAGCAGTGAACTTGGGGGGGCCAATCAGCCCCAGCATTTT.

V usage is TRBV11-2 and J usage is TRBJ2-3; TRBD2 matches at 11 bases. V lost 5 bases, J lost 4 bases, and 17 bases stayed unmatched. Germline V gene lookup returns CDR1 SGHAT and CDR2 FQNNGV. The CDR3 consists of 19 residues. CDR3 residues: CASSRSPSLAGVPPDTQYF. The CDR3 nucleotides read TGTGCCAGCAGCCGGTCCCCCTCACTAGCGGGAGTACCCCCAGATACGCAGTATTTT.

This clone was seen only once. The chain's CDR3 is CASSVDRNTEAFF. The CDR3 nucleotides are TGTGCCAGCAGCGTCGACAGGAACACTGAAGCTTTCTTT. The chain links TRBV14 to TRBJ1-1, with D maybe TRBD1 (5 bases). Per the germline V gene, CDR1 is SGHDN and CDR2 is FVKESK. Trimming shortened V by 5 bases and J by 1 base, and 8 bases separated the two germline ends. The CDR3 is 13 amino acids.

The chain has TRBV6-5 and TRBJ2-1; D remains unclear. Germline values: CDR1 MNHEY, CDR2 SVGAGI. The CDR3 sequence is 13 residues long. With 5 bases removed from V and 10 bases from J, the gap between germline ends came to 15 bases. The CDR3 loop reads CASSRNWPEEQFF. The CDR3 DNA reads as TGTGCCAGCAGTCGCAATTGGCCTGAGGAGCAGTTCTTC.

This chain uses TRBV7-2 with TRBJ2-3, with TRBD1 matching 12 bases. The CDR3 covers 14 residues. Germline CDR1 SGHTA, CDR2 FQGNSA. Losses at the gene ends were 5 bases for V and 6 bases for J; bases not matched to a gene: 3. CDR3 residues: CASSPGTGGDTQYF. The CDR3 bases are TGTGCCAGCAGCCCCGGGACAGGGGGCGATACGCAGTATTTT. The variable domain in full, completed from reference TRBV7-2 and TRBJ2-3, reads GAGVSQSPSNKVTEKGKDVELRCDPISGHTALYWYRQSLGQGLEFLIYFQGNSAPDKSGLPSDRFSAERTGGSVSTLTIQRTQQEDSAVYLCASSPGTGGDTQYFGPGTRLTVL.

V gene TRBV5-1 combines with J gene TRBJ2-7, with TRBD2 matching 7 bases. The CDR3 sequence is 13 residues long. V shed 5 bases, J shed 7 bases, and the junction held 9 bases outside the gene matches. The V gene's germline CDR1 is SGHRS and CDR2 YFSETQ. CDR3 coding DNA: TGCGCCAGCAGTCGGGGGGAGCCGGGGGAGCAGTACTTC. It is translated as CASSRGEPGEQYF.

The gene calls are TRBV19 and TRBJ1-1; 10 bases map to TRBD1. Trimming at V came to 5 bases and at J to 5 bases, leaving 5 bases not matched to a gene. Germline loops: CDR1 LNHDA, CDR2 SQIVND (reference sequence). This CDR3 has 14 residues. The CDR3 DNA reads TGTGCCAGTAGTTCCAGGGACAGGGGTACTGAAGCTTTCTTT. Its translation: CASSSRDRGTEAFF.